The clone carrying this T cell receptor beta chain was detected only once. Its cognate antigen is unknown. The record originates from a study of cytomegalovirus exposure and HLA in healthy donors. Study as a whole: Genotyping of 300 to 450 donors showed that about 79% belonged to the Caucasian-associated ancestry cluster. Study-level findings and limits: Several V segments, TRBV6-2 and TRBV6-3 among them, could not be told apart and were dropped. In an earlier analysis, productive rearrangement rates for most beta V segments clustered near 87% or 30%. Overall, approximately 150 TCR beta chains were annotated as cytomegalovirus-associated.

The PCR used 60 Vbeta and 13 Jbeta primers. The protocol was immunoSEQ multiplex PCR, while the TCRdb copy is restricted to in-frame clones and leaves out a portion. The data contain 50,000 or so clones, roughly 80% of them singletons. The CDR3 runs 15 residues. The V gene's germline CDR1 is MNHEY and CDR2 SMNVEV (reference sequence). With 6 bases clipped from V and 4 bases from J, the junction kept 7 bases outside the gene matches. This TCR came from a woman aged 40-49 years in good health and CMV-seropositive. The chain employs TRBV27 and TRBJ2-2, with 8 bases lining up with TRBD2. The sequencing sample was made of PBMCs. DNA for the CDR3: TGTGCCAGCAGCCCCGCGGGGGGTTTCACCGGGGAGCTGTTTTTT. Protein sequence: CASSPAGGFTGELFF.